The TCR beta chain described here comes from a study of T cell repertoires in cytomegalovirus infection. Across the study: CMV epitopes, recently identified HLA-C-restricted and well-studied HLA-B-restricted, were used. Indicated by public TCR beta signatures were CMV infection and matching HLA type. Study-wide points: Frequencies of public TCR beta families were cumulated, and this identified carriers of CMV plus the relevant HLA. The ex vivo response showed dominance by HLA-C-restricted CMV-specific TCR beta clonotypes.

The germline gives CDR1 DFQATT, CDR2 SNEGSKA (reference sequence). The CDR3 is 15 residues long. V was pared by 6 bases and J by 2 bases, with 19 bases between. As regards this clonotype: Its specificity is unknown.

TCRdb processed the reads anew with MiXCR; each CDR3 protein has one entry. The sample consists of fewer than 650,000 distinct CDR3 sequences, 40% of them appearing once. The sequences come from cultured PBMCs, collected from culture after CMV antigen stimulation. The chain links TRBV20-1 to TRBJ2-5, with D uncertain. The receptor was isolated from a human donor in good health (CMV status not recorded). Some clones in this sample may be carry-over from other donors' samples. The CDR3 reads CSANPPRHLQETQYF. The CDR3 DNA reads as TGCAGTGCAAATCCCCCACGGCACCTGCAAGAGACCCAGTACTTC.